Listed below are T cell receptor beta chains from one sample, sequenced in a study of T cells expressing NK-cell markers. Each CDR3 protein gets one entry in TCRdb, which reprocessed the 5' RACE reads and gives no DNA. Found here are about 160,000 distinct CDR3 sequences; the top ten clones hold roughly 18%. Sequencing input: blood T cells: a sorted CD56 or NKG2C T cell subset, CD4+ or CD8+ T cells, or bulk PBMC T cells (not recorded which). The receptors shown here come from a woman between 18 and 70 years old in good health. The CDR3 runs from the conserved cysteine through the conserved F or W.

j_gene,v_gene,CDR3aa
TRBJ2-1,TRBV20-1,CSARAGVNEQFF
TRBJ2-2,TRBV2,CASGVTVRNTGELFF
TRBJ2-3,TRBV7-9,CASSPNSRPDTQYF
TRBJ2-7,TRBV2,CASSTGLGLEQYF
TRBJ2-7,TRBV7-9,CASSLVGRGNYEQYF
TRBJ2-5,TRBV7-8,CASSLGVGGGGLETQYF
TRBJ2-7,TRBV12-3/TRBV12-4,CASSTSESSYEQYF
TRBJ1-3,TRBV20-1,CSVHEGANTIYF
TRBJ1-2,TRBV12-3/TRBV12-4,CASSRRQGDGYTF
TRBJ2-5,TRBV6-2/TRBV6-3,CASSRPPGETQYF
TRBJ2-7,TRBV12-3/TRBV12-4,CASSPSGRARYF
TRBJ1-6,TRBV7-2,CASSVQGSGSPLHF
TRBJ1-1,TRBV20-1,CSAREALQSTEAFF
TRBJ1-4,TRBV5-1,CASSLIGGINEKLFF
TRBJ1-4,TRBV25-1,CASSERTGREEKLFF
TRBJ2-1,TRBV5-1,CASSLAGTSGHNEQFF
TRBJ2-5,TRBV5-1,CASSWRGPVQETQYF
TRBJ1-5,TRBV5-1,CASSLAFAEGGQPQHF
TRBJ1-1,TRBV29-1,CSVEGAGGTEAFF
TRBJ1-2,TRBV5-1,CASSLEAVGLYYGYTF
TRBJ1-5,TRBV7-2,CASSLGNSGNQPQHF
TRBJ2-7,TRBV4-1,CASSPPIPGLALHEQYF
TRBJ2-1,TRBV5-1,CASTLDRVYNEQFF
TRBJ2-7,TRBV5-1,CASSLGGGGAYEQYF
TRBJ2-7,TRBV2,CASRSAGGRYEQYF
TRBJ2-1,TRBV5-1,CASSLGNTGGSVNEQFF
TRBJ2-7,TRBV7-8,CASSLVASGAFTYEQYF
TRBJ1-5,TRBV28,CASKTGSNQPQHF
TRBJ2-1,TRBV7-8,CASSLPLGTREATYNEQFF
TRBJ2-2,TRBV7-9,CASSQDGGAGELFF
TRBJ2-4,TRBV9,CASSSHSSLGNIQYF
TRBJ2-5,TRBV12-3/TRBV12-4,CASRGTRGLWTETQYF
TRBJ1-3,TRBV13,CASSLGYSGNTIYF
TRBJ2-1,TRBV12-3/TRBV12-4,CASTPLPGLAGGNNEQFF
TRBJ2-7,TRBV2,CASSPGLAGDAYEQYF
TRBJ1-1,TRBV7-9,CASSAQGVDAFF
TRBJ2-2,TRBV28,CASSGHSDRTSGKIGELFF
TRBJ2-7,TRBV20-1,CSASSTDRVNPYEQYF
TRBJ1-2,TRBV28,CASSSIPSGNYGYTF
TRBJ1-4,TRBV27,CASSRTVPTNEKLFF
TRBJ2-1,TRBV12-3/TRBV12-4,CASSLVRDLYNEQFF
TRBJ2-1,TRBV6-1,CASRPVVAGNEQFF
TRBJ1-1,TRBV12-3/TRBV12-4,CASSLWSGGEAFF
TRBJ2-3,TRBV7-2,CASSSRWALVSTDTQYF
TRBJ2-7,TRBV2,CASNIAGSSYEQYF
TRBJ2-2,TRBV20-1,CSASAGTNTGELFF
TRBJ2-3,TRBV5-1,CASSFGGVGGEDTQYF
TRBJ1-2,TRBV6-6,CASVRQHQHGYTF